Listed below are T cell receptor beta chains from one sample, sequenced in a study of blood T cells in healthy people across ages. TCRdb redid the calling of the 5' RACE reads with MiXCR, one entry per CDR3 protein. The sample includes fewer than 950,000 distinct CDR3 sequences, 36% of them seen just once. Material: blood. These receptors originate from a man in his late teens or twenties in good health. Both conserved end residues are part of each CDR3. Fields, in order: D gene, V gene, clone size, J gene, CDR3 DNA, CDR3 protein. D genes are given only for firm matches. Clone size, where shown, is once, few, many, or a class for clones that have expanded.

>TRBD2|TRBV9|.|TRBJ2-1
TGTGCCAGCAGCGTATTCGCTAGCGGGGGGCAGGGTGAGCAGTTCTTC
CASSVFASGGQGEQFF
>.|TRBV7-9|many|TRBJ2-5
TGTGCCAGCAGCCCCCAGGCCGGGACAAAATACGAAGAGACCCAGTACTTC
CASSPQAGTKYEETQYF
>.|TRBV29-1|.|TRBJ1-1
TGCAGCGTTGCCCCGCGGCAGAACACTGAAGCTTTCTTT
CSVAPRQNTEAFF
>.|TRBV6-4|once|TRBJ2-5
TGTGCCAGCCCCTACCTGACTAGGGGCCTAGAGACCCAGTACTTC
CASPYLTRGLETQYF
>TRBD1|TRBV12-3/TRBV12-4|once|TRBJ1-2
TGTGCCAGCAGTTTAATGGTTAGGACAGGGGAGGTCTATGGCTACACCTTC
CASSLMVRTGEVYGYTF
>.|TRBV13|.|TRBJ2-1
TGTGCCAGCAGCAGGACTAAAAACAATGAGCAGTTCTTC
CASSRTKNNEQFF
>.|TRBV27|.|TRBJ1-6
TGTGCCAGCAGTTTAGATGGGCCCCGGTCCCTAAATTCACCCCTCCACTTT
CASSLDGPRSLNSPLHF
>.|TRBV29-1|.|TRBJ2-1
TGCAGCTCAAGCGGGCGGGACTCCTACAATGAGCAGTTCTTC
CSSSGRDSYNEQFF
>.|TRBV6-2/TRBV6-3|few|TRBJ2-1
TGTGCCAGCAGTTCCACAGGGACTGAGCAGTTCTTC
CASSSTGTEQFF
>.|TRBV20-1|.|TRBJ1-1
TGCAGTGCTAGATACAGGGCCACTGAAGCTTTCTTT
CSARYRATEAFF
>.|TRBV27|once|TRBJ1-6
TGTGCCAGCAGTGGATTCGACAATTCACCCCCCCACTTT
CASSGFDNSPPHF
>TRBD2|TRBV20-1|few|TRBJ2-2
TGCAGTGCTAGGACTAGCGGGCGAGTCCCCGCCGGGGAGCTGTTTTTT
CSARTSGRVPAGELFF
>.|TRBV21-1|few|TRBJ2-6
TGTGCCAGCAGCTCCCCGGGACACCAAACTTCTGGGGCCAACGTCCTGACTTTC
CASSSPGHQTSGANVLTF
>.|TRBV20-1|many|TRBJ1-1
TGCAGTGCTAGAAGCACAGTGAACACTGAAGCTTTCTTT
CSARSTVNTEAFF
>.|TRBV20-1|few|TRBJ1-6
TGCAGTGCCAAACAGCCGGACGGAGACCATAATTCACCCCTCCACTTT
CSAKQPDGDHNSPLHF
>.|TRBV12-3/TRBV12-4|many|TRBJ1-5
TGTGCCAGCAGCAGACAGGTGCGCAATCAGCCCCAGCATTTT
CASSRQVRNQPQHF
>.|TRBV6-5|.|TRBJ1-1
TGTGCCAGCAGTTACGGGGGAACAGGGTCAGAAGCTTTCTTT
CASSYGGTGSEAFF
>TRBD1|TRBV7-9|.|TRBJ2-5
TGTGCCAGCAGCGTTCAGGGGGTCAATGAGCAGTACTTC
CASSVQGVNEQYF
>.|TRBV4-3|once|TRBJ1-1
TGCGCCAGCAGCCAAGAGAGGGGGGCGATGAACACTGAAGCTTTCTTT
CASSQERGAMNTEAFF
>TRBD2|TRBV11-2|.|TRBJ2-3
TGTGCCAGCAGCATAGAGCGGGAGGGCTTGTCGGATACGCAGTATTTT
CASSIEREGLSDTQYF
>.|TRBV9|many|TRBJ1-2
TGTGCCAGCAGCGTAGCGACGTCTGCTAACTATGGCTACACCTTC
CASSVATSANYGYTF
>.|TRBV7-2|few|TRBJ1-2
TGTGCCAGCAGCTTATTTAAGGGGAACTATGGCTACACCTTC
CASSLFKGNYGYTF
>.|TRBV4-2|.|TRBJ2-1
TGTGCCAGCAGCCAAGTTTATGCGGGGTCCGACAATGAGCAGTTCTTC
CASSQVYAGSDNEQFF
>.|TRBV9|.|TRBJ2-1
TGTGCCAGCAGCTCAAGTCCCGGAGATGAGCAGTTCTTC
CASSSSPGDEQFF